This T cell receptor (beta chain) was profiled in a study of PD-L1 blockade in urothelial cancer. About the research overall: About 90% of the roughly 29 patients were men whose urothelial cancer was bladder-origin.

The protocol was immunoSEQ multiplex PCR, while the TCRdb copy is restricted to in-frame clones and leaves out a portion. Of 45,000 to 50,000 clones detected, about 91% appear once; the ten largest clones hold about 4%. Germline CDR1 GTSNPN, CDR2 SVGIG (reference sequence). V lost 1 base to trimming and J lost 5 bases, with 5 bases between them. There are 12 residues in the CDR3. Regarding the study as a whole: Durable-benefit patients expanded tumor-associated blood clones more at 3 weeks.

With regard to this clone: Its target is unknown.

This specimen consisted of PBMCs, obtained around atezolizumab (anti-PD-L1) treatment. The source is a man at least 80 years old with urothelial cancer. This rearrangement joins TRBV30 to TRBJ1-4; D remains ambiguous. The CDR3 spells CAWSGPNEKLFF. CDR3 coding DNA: TGTGCCTGGAGTGGGCCGAATGAAAAACTGTTTTTT.